The source of this T cell receptor beta chain is a study of brain T cells in children with intractable seizures. This table comes from immunoSEQ multiplex PCR, and its TCRdb copy is limited to in-frame clones, with some not included. The profile covers about 80,000 clones, with about 90% appearing a single time and around 24% taken by the ten largest. Points on this clone: Its matching antigen is unknown.

V gave up 6 bases and J gave up 7 bases, with 15 bases separating them. The CDR3 spans 13 residues. Germline CDR1 MNHEY, CDR2 SVGAGI. Overall study results and limits: Pre-surgery blood may have been undersampled, hiding some clones. Only CDR3 sequence similarity suggested viral specificity, without known HCMV serostatus.

Source: peripheral blood, taken at surgery. This clonotype was sampled from a girl aged 2-10 years with Rasmussen encephalitis and intractable seizures. The chain couples TRBV6-5 to TRBJ1-2, with TRBD1 as a possible D gene (6 bases). The CDR3 DNA reads TGTGCCAGCAGAAATACAGGGTCCACTGGCTACACCTTC. It translates to CASRNTGSTGYTF.